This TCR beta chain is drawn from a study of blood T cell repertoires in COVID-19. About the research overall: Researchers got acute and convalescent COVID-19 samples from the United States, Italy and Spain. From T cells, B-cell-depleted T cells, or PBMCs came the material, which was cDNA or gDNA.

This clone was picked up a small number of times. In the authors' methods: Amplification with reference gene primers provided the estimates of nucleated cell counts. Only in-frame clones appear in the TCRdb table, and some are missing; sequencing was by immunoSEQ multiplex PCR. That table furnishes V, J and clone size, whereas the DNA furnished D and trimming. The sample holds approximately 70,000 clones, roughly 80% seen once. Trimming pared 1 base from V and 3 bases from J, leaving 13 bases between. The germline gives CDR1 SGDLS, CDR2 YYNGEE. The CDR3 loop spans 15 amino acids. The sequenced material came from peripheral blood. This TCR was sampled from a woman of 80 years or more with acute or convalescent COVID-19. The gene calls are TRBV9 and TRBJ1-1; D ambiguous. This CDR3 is CASSVRGLADTEAFF. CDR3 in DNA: TGTGCCAGCAGCGTACGAGGGCTTGCGGACACTGAAGCTTTCTTT. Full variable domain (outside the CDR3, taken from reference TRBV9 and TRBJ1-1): DSGVTQTPKHLITATGQRVTLRCSPRSGDLSVYWYQQSLDQGLQFLIQYYNGEERAKGNILERFSAQQFPDLHSELNLSSLELGDSALYFCASSVRGLADTEAFFGQGTRLTVV.